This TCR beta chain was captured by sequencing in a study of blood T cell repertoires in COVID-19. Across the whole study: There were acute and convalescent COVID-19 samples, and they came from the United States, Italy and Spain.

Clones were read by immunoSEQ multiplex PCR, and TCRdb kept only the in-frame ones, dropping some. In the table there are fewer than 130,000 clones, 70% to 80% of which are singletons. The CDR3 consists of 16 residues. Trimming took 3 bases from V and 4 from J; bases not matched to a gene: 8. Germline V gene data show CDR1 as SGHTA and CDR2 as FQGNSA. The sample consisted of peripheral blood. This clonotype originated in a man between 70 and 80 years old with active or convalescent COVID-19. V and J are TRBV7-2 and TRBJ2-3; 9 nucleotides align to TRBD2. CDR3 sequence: CASSLFAGGPPDTQYF. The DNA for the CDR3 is TGTGCCAGCAGCTTGTTTGCGGGAGGGCCCCCAGATACGCAGTATTTT.